A single sample is the source of the 12 T cell receptor beta chains below, sequenced in a study of shared clonotypes between healthy human individuals. Sequencing was performed with immunoSEQ multiplex PCR; in TCRdb, only in-frame clones are kept and a portion is missing. Found here are 2.5 million or so clones, around nine tenths of them singletons; the top ten hold over 0.12%. Sequencing was performed on naive CD4+ T cells sorted from blood. The subset was: CD45RA+ positively selected. The origin of the receptors is a man between 18 and 29 years old in good health.

In its sample, this clone was seen a few times. The rearrangement uses TRBV27 and TRBJ1-2; 7 bases are shared with TRBD1. Trimming at V came to 4 bases and at J to 4 bases, leaving 6 bases not matched to a gene. Germline assignment: CDR1 MNHEY and CDR2 SMNVEV (reference sequence). The CDR3 covers 14 residues. DNA of the CDR3: TGTGCCAGCAGTTCGATCGGACAGGCCTATGGCTACACCTTC. Its translation is CASSSIGQAYGYTF.

The chain recombines TRBV27 with TRBJ2-7, with 9 bases that match TRBD1. The CDR3 is made up of 14 amino acids. V trimming: 7 bases; J trimming: 2 bases; junction bases outside the gene matches: 6. Germline V gives CDR1 MNHEY, CDR2 SMNVEV (reference sequence). CDR3 in amino acids: CASNARQGAYEQYF. Written as DNA, the CDR3 is TGTGCCAGCAACGCCAGACAGGGGGCCTACGAGCAGTACTTC.

The chain recombines TRBV5-4 with TRBJ1-2; TRBD1 might be the D (6 bases). In germline, CDR1 is SGHNT, CDR2 YYREEE (reference sequence). Trimming left V 1 base short and J 7 bases short, with 14 bases between. The CDR3 covers 14 residues. CDR3 nucleotide sequence: TGTGCCAGCAGCTTGTGGGGGCAAGGAGGTGGCTACACCTTC. Protein sequence: CASSLWGQGGGYTF. Using reference TRBV5-4 and TRBJ1-2 for the parts outside the CDR3, the full variable domain is ETGVTQSPTHLIKTRGQQVTLRCSSQSGHNTVSWYQQALGQGPQFIFQYYREEENGRGNFPPRFSGLQFPNYSSELNVNALELDDSALYLCASSLWGQGGGYTFGSGTRLTVV.

The rearrangement links TRBV6-1 to TRBJ2-7; D is perhaps TRBD1 (5 bases). This CDR3 has 11 amino acids. Trimming removed 6 bases at V and 6 bases at J, with 9 bases between. Germline V CDR1 and CDR2: MNHNS, SASEGT. The CDR3, as DNA: TGTGCCAGCAGGGCAGGGTTCGAGCAGTACTTC. It is translated as CASRAGFEQYF.

For this clone: Compared with germline, one end of the junction differs, possibly owing to a read error. V is TRBV5-5 and J is TRBJ1-2, with unresolved D. Germline V gene data show CDR1 as SGHKS and CDR2 as YYEKEE (reference sequence). The CDR3 has 12 amino acids. The CDR3: CASSLDSLLSPF. As DNA, the CDR3 is TGTGCCAGCAGCTTGGACAGTCTTCTTTCCCCCTTC.

This clone was counted a single time. The gene calls are TRBV7-9 and TRBJ2-5, with TRBD1 identical over 7 bases. CDR1 and CDR2 from the germline V gene are SEHNR and FQNEAQ (reference sequence). The CDR3 is made up of 15 amino acids. The trim removed 5 bases at V and 2 bases at J, leaving 8 bases unmatched. Written as DNA, the CDR3 is TGTGCCAGCAGCCCTGGACAGGCTCTACAAGAGACCCAGTACTTC. Encoded protein: CASSPGQALQETQYF.

The chain carries TRBV7-9 and TRBJ2-3, with TRBD2 as a possible D gene (6 bases). The CDR3 is 17 residues long. V lost 0 bases to trimming and J lost 1 base, with 14 bases between them. The V gene's germline CDR1 is SEHNR and CDR2 FQNEAQ (reference sequence). CDR3 loop: CASSLARGLAGTDTQYF. The DNA of the CDR3 is TGTGCCAGCAGCTTAGCGCGGGGACTGGCCGGCACAGATACGCAGTATTTT. Together with reference TRBV7-9 and TRBJ2-3, the CDR3 gives the full variable domain: DTGVSQNPRHKITKRGQNVTFRCDPISEHNRLYWYRQTLGQGPEFLTYFQNEAQLEKSRLLSDRFSAERPKGSFSTLEIQRTEQGDSAMYLCASSLARGLAGTDTQYFGPGTRLTVL.

CDR3 DNA sequence: TGCAGTGCTGAACAGGGGGAGGTTAAGTACTTC. Its translation: CSAEQGEVKYF. The rearrangement joins TRBV20-1 to TRBJ2-4; 8 bases agree with TRBD1. V gave up 5 bases and J gave up 14 bases; unmatched junction bases: 8. The CDR3 consists of 11 residues. Per germline, CDR1 DFQATT and CDR2 SNEGSKA (reference sequence).

CDR3 sequence (DNA): TGTGCCTGGAGCGTTTGGGGTCGGCAAGAGACCCAGTACTTC. Protein sequence: CAWSVWGRQETQYF. The rearrangement uses TRBV30 and TRBJ2-5; D ambiguous. V dropped 3 bases and J dropped 2 bases, with 13 bases sitting between them. Germline V gene data show CDR1 as GTSNPN and CDR2 as SVGIG (reference sequence). CDR3 length: 14 residues.

This chain joins TRBV10-1 and TRBJ2-3; D is perhaps TRBD1 (5 bases). Trimming removed 1 base at V and 6 bases at J, with 11 bases between. The CDR3 spans 14 residues. Germline V gene data show CDR1 as WNHNN and CDR2 as SYGVQD (reference sequence). The CDR3 DNA reads TGCGCCAGCAGTGAGTACTCGGCAGGGGATACGCAGTATTTT. It encodes CASSEYSAGDTQYF.

The chain employs TRBV19 and TRBJ1-5, with D unresolved. Germline V gives CDR1 LNHDA, CDR2 SQIVND (reference sequence). V lost 6 bases, J lost 0 bases, and 12 bases lay in between. This CDR3 has 15 residues. The CDR3 protein is CASRSGFYSNQPQHF. The CDR3 nucleotides read TGTGCCAGTAGGTCAGGCTTCTATAGCAATCAGCCCCAGCATTTT.

The genes are TRBV5-6 and TRBJ1-1, with TRBD1 identical over 10 bases. Germline V gene sequence: CDR1 SGHDT, CDR2 YYEEEE. J was trimmed by 6 bases and V by 2 bases; bases with no gene match: 13. The CDR3 length is 17 residues. CDR3: CASSFGVGTGVSPEAFF. The CDR3 nucleotides are TGTGCCAGCAGCTTTGGGGTCGGGACAGGGGTAAGTCCTGAAGCTTTCTTT.